This T cell receptor beta chain was profiled in a study of Ad26.COV2.S vaccination and SARS-CoV-2 variants. V was trimmed by 0 bases and J by 6 bases, leaving 12 bases between them. The germline V gene encodes CDR1 LGHNA and CDR2 YNFKEQ. The CDR3 loop spans 15 amino acids. Sequencing used immunoSEQ multiplex PCR; TCRdb keeps in-frame clones, though not all of them. Of fewer than 400,000 clones in the sample, roughly 80% are singletons; the top ten hold 2% to 2.5%. Whole-study results and caveats: Vaccine recipients and placebo recipients showed similar non-spike TCR breadth.

Treatment of the sample: 15 to 20 received Ad26.COV2.S at low or high dose, single or two shots; several received placebo; per-sample allocation not given. Vaccine and placebo recipients were sampled on day 63 after the first injection. Comments on this clone: As yet, its antigen is unknown. The sample contains more than one DNA sequence encoding this CDR3.

This TCR derives from a person aged 18-65 years who received the Ad26.COV2.S COVID-19 vaccine or a placebo. The J gene is TRBJ1-5, the V gene TRBV4-2; D remains ambiguous. Sample: peripheral blood, taken in a trial of Ad26.COV2.S vaccine versus placebo. CDR3 coding DNA: TGTGCCAGCAGCCAAGATCTCGGAGGTGGTCAGCCCCAGCATTTT. This sequence encodes CASSQDLGGGQPQHF.